This T cell receptor beta chain comes out of a study of T cell repertoires in cytomegalovirus infection. Study-wide background: Matching HLA type and CMV infection were both indicated by public TCR beta signatures.

Via MiXCR, TCRdb re-called the reads, giving one row per CDR3 protein. This table holds 510,000 or so distinct CDR3 sequences, 26% found once. Germline CDR1 LNHDA, CDR2 SQIVND (reference sequence). The germline V and J ends were trimmed by 4 bases and 2 bases, with 8 bases remaining between them. The length of the CDR3 is 13 residues. The sequence derives from a human donor in good health (CMV status not recorded). Some clones in this sample may be carry-over from other donors' samples. The rearrangement links TRBV19 to TRBJ1-2; D is undetermined. Sequences were obtained from PBMCs. CDR3 bases: TGTGCCAGTAGTACGGCCGGGAACTATGGCTACACCTTC. It is translated as CASSTAGNYGYTF.